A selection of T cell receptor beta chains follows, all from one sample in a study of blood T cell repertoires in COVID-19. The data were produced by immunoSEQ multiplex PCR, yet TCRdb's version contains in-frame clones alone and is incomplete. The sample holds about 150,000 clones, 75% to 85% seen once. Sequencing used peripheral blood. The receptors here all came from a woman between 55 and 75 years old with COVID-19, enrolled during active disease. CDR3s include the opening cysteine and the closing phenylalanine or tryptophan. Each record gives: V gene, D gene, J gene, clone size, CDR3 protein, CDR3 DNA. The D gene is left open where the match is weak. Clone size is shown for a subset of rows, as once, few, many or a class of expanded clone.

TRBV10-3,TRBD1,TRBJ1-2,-,CAISGTGGNRYTF,TGTGCCATCAGTGGGACAGGGGGAAATCGCTACACCTTC
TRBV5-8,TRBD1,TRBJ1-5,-,CASSFGDRGDSQPQHF,TGTGCCAGCAGCTTTGGAGACAGGGGAGATAGTCAGCCCCAGCATTTT
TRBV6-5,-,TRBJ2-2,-,CASIAGTSSAGELFF,TGTGCCAGTATTGCCGGGACATCGAGTGCCGGGGAGCTGTTTTTT
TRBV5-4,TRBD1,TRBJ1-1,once,CASSIGPGQGIEAFF,TGTGCCAGCAGCATCGGGCCGGGACAGGGGATTGAAGCTTTCTTT
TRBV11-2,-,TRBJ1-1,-,CASGPGVLNTEAFF,TGTGCCAGCGGACCCGGGGTTTTGAACACTGAAGCTTTCTTT
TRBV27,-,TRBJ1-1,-,CASSSPPVNTEAFF,TGTGCCAGCAGTTCCCCCCCGGTGAACACTGAAGCTTTCTTT
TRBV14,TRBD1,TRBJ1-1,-,CASSYRTGLNTEAFF,TGTGCCAGCAGCTACAGGACAGGTTTGAACACTGAAGCTTTCTTT
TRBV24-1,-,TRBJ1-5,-,CATSGGEYQPQHF,TGTGCCACCAGCGGAGGGGAGTATCAGCCCCAGCATTTT
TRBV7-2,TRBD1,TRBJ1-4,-,CASSFEGAWGEKLFF,TGTGCCAGCAGCTTTGAGGGGGCCTGGGGTGAAAAACTGTTTTTT
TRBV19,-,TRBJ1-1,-,CASSIDRNTEAFF,TGTGCCAGTAGTATAGACCGGAACACTGAAGCTTTCTTT
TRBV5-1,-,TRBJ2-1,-,CASSLRDLYNEQFF,TGCGCCAGCAGCTTACGGGACTTGTACAATGAGCAGTTCTTC
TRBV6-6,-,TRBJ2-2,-,CASSYRGASGELFF,TGTGCCAGCAGTTACCGGGGGGCTTCCGGGGAGCTGTTTTTT